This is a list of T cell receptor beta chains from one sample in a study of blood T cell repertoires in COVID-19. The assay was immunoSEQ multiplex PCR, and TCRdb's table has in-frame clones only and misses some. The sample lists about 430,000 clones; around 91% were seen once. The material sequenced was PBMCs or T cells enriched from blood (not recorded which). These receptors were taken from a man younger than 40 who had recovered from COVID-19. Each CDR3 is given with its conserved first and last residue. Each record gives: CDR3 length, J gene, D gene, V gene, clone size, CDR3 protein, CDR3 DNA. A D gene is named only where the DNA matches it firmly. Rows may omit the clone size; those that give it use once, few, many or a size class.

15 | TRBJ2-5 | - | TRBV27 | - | CASSPLGGRQETQYF | TGTGCCAGCAGTCCCTTGGGGGGACGCCAAGAGACCCAGTACTTC
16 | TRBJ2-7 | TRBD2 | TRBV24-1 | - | CATSDPTSGRGNEQYF | TGTGCCACCAGTGATCCGACTAGCGGGAGAGGAAACGAGCAGTACTTC
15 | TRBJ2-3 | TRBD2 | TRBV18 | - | CASSPPGLETDTQYF | TGTGCCAGCTCACCACCGGGACTAGAAACAGATACGCAGTATTTT
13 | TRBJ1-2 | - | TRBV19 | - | CASSILGDYGYTF | TGTGCCAGTAGTATCCTAGGGGATTATGGCTACACCTTC
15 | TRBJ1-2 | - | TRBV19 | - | CASSPFTALNYGYTF | TGTGCCAGTAGTCCCTTCACTGCGCTTAACTATGGCTACACCTTC
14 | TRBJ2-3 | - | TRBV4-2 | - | CASSRKLPPDTQYF | TGTGCCAGCAGCCGAAAACTCCCGCCTGATACGCAGTATTTT
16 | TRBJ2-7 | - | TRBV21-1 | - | CASSKDRPSGSHEQYF | TGTGCCAGCAGCAAAGATCGGCCTAGCGGGAGCCACGAGCAGTACTTC
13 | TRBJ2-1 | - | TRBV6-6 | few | CASSYRGASEQFF | TGTGCCAGCAGTTACCGGGGGGCTAGTGAGCAGTTCTTC
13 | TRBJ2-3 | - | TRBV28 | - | CASSSPKLDTQYF | TGTGCCAGCAGTTCCCCAAAACTTGATACGCAGTATTTT
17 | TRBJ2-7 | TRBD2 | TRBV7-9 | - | CASSLVSPGLAGEEQYF | TGTGCCAGCAGCCTAGTGAGTCCGGGACTAGCGGGAGAAGAGCAGTACTTC
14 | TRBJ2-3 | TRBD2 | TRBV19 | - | CASSKGLAGAHQYF | TGTGCCAGTAGTAAGGGACTAGCGGGAGCGCACCAGTATTTT
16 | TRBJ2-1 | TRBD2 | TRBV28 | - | CASSPPGGKVDNEQFF | TGTGCCAGCAGTCCCCCGGGAGGGAAAGTGGACAATGAGCAGTTCTTC
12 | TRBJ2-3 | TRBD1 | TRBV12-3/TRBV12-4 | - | CASTQGADTQYF | TGTGCCAGCACCCAGGGGGCAGATACGCAGTATTTT
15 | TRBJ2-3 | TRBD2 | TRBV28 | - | CASSLKRGFTDTQYF | TGTGCCAGCAGTTTAAAGCGGGGGTTCACAGATACGCAGTATTTT
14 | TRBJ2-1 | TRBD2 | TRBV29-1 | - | CSVVASGTYNEQFF | TGCAGCGTTGTAGCTAGCGGTACCTACAATGAGCAGTTCTTC
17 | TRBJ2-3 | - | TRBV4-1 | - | CASSQPVSGFVTDTQYF | TGCGCCAGCAGCCAGCCCGTTTCGGGATTTGTTACAGATACGCAGTATTTT
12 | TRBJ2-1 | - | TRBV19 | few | CASSPAKDEQFF | TGTGCCAGTAGTCCCGCGAAAGATGAGCAGTTCTTC
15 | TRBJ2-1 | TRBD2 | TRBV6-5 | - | CASSSLAGTSNEQFF | TGTGCCAGCAGTTCGTTAGCGGGAACGTCCAATGAGCAGTTCTTC
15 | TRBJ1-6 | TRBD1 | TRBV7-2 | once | CASSSRQGGNSPLHF | TGTGCCAGCAGCTCACGACAGGGTGGCAATTCACCCCTCCACTTT
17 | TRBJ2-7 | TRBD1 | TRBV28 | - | CASSLLRDRQTHYEQYF | TGTGCCAGCAGTTTATTGAGGGACAGACAAACCCACTACGAGCAGTACTTC
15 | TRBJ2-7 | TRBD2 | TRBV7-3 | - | CASSLWAGASYEQYF | TGTGCCAGCAGCTTATGGGCGGGAGCTTCCTACGAGCAGTACTTC
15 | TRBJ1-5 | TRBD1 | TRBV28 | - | CASQVGGADNQPQHF | TGTGCCAGTCAGGTAGGGGGCGCGGACAATCAGCCCCAGCATTTT
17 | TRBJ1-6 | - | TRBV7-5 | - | CVRSLATDRERNSPLHF | TGTGTCAGAAGCTTAGCAACGGACAGGGAACGTAATTCACCCCTCCACTTT
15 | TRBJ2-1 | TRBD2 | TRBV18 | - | CASSPGAGVYNEQFF | TGTGCCAGCTCACCAGGAGCGGGAGTCTACAATGAGCAGTTCTTC
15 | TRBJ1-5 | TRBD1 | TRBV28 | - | CASSFRDREGQPQHF | TGTGCCAGCAGTTTTCGGGACAGGGAGGGGCAGCCCCAGCATTTT
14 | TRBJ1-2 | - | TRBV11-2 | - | CASSLTELNYGYTF | TGTGCCAGCAGCTTAACAGAGCTTAACTATGGCTACACCTTC
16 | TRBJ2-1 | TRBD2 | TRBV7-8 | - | CASSSTGSGRVHEQFF | TGTGCCAGCAGCTCGACCGGCTCCGGGAGGGTCCATGAGCAGTTCTTC
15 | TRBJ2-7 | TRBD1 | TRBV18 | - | CASSQTGGPLYEQYF | TGTGCCAGCTCACAGACAGGGGGCCCGCTTTACGAGCAGTACTTC
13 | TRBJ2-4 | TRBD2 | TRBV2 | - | CASSGVSGNIQYF | TGTGCCAGCAGTGGGGTTAGCGGGAACATTCAGTACTTC
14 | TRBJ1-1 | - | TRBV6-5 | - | CASRDPGGNTEAFF | TGTGCCAGCAGGGACCCGGGGGGGAACACTGAAGCTTTCTTT
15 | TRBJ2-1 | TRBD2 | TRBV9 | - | CASSVTSGFYNEQFF | TGTGCCAGCAGCGTCACTAGCGGGTTCTACAATGAGCAGTTCTTC
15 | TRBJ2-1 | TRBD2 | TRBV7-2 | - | CASSYTGLANNEQFF | TGTGCCAGCAGCTATACGGGACTAGCGAACAATGAGCAGTTCTTC
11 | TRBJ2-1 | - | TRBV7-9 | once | CASSLEVSQFF | TGTGCCAGCAGCTTAGAAGTTAGTCAGTTCTTC
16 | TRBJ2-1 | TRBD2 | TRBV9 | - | CASSGGLAGAGYEQFF | TGTGCCAGCAGCGGGGGACTAGCGGGAGCGGGATATGAGCAGTTCTTC
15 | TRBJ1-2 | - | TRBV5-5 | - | CASSEGGARFNGYTF | TGTGCCAGCAGCGAAGGTGGGGCGAGGTTTAATGGCTACACCTTC
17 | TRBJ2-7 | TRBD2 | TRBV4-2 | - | CASSQVTSGKFAYEQYF | TGTGCCAGCAGCCAAGTGACTAGCGGGAAATTTGCCTACGAGCAGTACTTC
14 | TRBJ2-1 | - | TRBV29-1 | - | CSGRGRAAIGEQFF | TGCAGCGGGAGGGGTAGGGCTGCCATAGGGGAGCAGTTCTTC
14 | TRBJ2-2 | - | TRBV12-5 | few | CASGFGSNTGELFF | TGTGCTAGTGGTTTCGGGAGTAACACCGGGGAGCTGTTTTTT
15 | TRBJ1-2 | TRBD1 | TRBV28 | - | CASSQPGTGIYGYTF | TGTGCCAGCAGTCAACCCGGGACAGGGATCTATGGCTACACCTTC
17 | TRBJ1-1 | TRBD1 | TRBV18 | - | CASSPSNPGTGNTEAFF | TGTGCCAGCTCACCATCTAACCCCGGGACAGGGAACACTGAAGCTTTCTTT
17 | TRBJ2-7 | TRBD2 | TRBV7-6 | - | CASSLRPTGTKTYEQYF | TGTGCCAGCAGCCTTAGACCGACCGGGACTAAAACCTACGAGCAGTACTTC
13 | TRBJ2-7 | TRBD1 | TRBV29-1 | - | CSVEGQGGYEQYF | TGCAGCGTCGAAGGACAGGGGGGCTACGAGCAGTACTTC
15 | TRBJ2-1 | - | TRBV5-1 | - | CASSLSGDTYNEQFF | TGCGCCAGCAGCCTGTCGGGAGACACCTACAATGAGCAGTTCTTC
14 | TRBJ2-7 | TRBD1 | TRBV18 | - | CASSQSGTEEEQYF | TGTGCCAGCTCACAATCCGGGACAGAAGAAGAGCAGTACTTC
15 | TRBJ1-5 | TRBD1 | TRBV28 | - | CASSRAGGGNQPQHF | TGTGCCAGCAGTCGCGCAGGGGGTGGCAATCAGCCCCAGCATTTT
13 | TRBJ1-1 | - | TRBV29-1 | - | CSVLLTGGVGAFF | TGCAGCGTTCTACTGACCGGAGGGGTGGGAGCTTTCTTT
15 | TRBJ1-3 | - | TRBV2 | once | CASSELRASGNTIYF | TGTGCCAGCAGTGAATTGAGAGCCTCTGGAAACACCATATATTTT
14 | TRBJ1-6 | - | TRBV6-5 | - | CASSRRVYNSPLHF | TGTGCCAGCAGTCGCAGGGTCTATAATTCACCCCTCCACTTT
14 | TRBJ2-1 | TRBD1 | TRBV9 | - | CASSAGTANNEQFF | TGTGCCAGCAGCGCCGGGACAGCTAACAATGAGCAGTTCTTC
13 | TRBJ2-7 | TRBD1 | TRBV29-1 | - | CSVGQGTLHEQYF | TGCAGCGTCGGACAGGGAACGCTACACGAGCAGTACTTC